The clone carrying this T cell receptor beta chain appeared a single time. Generated by immunoSEQ multiplex PCR, the TCRdb table keeps only in-frame clones and is missing some. The sample lists approximately 60,000 clones, roughly 70% occurring once. This sample is drawn from a study of T cell responses to AZD1222 COVID-19 vaccine. Germline V lookup: CDR1 MGHRA, CDR2 YSYEKL. The CDR3 spans 14 residues. The V end lost 0 bases, the J end lost 5 bases, and 10 bases lay between the germline ends. This clonotype was obtained from an adult in good health. The sequencing used peripheral blood, collected on day 0 of AZD1222 vaccination. The chain has TRBV4-1 and TRBJ1-1; tentative D call: TRBD1 (5 bases). The CDR3 sequence is CASSQDGDGTEAFF. The CDR3 region has the DNA TGCGCCAGCAGCCAAGATGGGGACGGGACTGAAGCTTTCTTT.